One sample yielded the 18 T cell receptor beta chains listed below, sequenced in a study of T cell responses to AZD1222 COVID-19 vaccine (dated by TCRdb to about 2021). The sample's time point, from its label and the paper: baseline before first vaccination. Library creation used the immunoSEQ multiplex PCR assay. The table was pulled from immuneACCESS by TCRdb, which kept in-frame rearrangements only. Such tables lose some clones; where checked, under half of the loss comes from unresolved V genes, and the rest has no known cause. The sample yields over 150,000 clones; 75% to 95% were counted once. The top ten clones comprise 1.5% of the sample. Specimen: peripheral blood, collected on day 0 of AZD1222 vaccination. Every receptor here comes from an adult in good health.

The chain carries TRBV4-1 and TRBJ1-2; D not resolved. Germline V lookup: CDR1 MGHRA, CDR2 YSYEKL. Trimming cost V 4 bases and J 7 bases, with 13 bases left between them. The CDR3 is 13 residues long. The CDR3 DNA reads as TGCGCCAGCAGCCCAGTGGGAGTTGGTGGCTACACCTTC. Protein sequence: CASSPVGVGGYTF.

Here the CDR3 reads CASSKPGLLSGDEQFF. The CDR3 DNA follows: TGTGCCAGTAGTAAGCCGGGACTCCTGTCAGGCGATGAGCAGTTCTTC. The chain combines TRBV19 with TRBJ2-1; possible D gene TRBD2, 6 bases. The CDR3 runs to 16 residues. Trimming removed 4 bases at V and 8 bases at J, with 21 bases between. CDR1 and CDR2 (germline): LNHDA, SQIVND (reference sequence).

CDR3 residues: CSVRTWAMNTEAFF. For the CDR3, the DNA is TGCAGCGTCCGGACGTGGGCCATGAACACTGAAGCTTTCTTT. The genes are TRBV29-1 and TRBJ1-1; D is uncertain. The CDR3 is 14 residues long. In germline, CDR1 is SQVTM, CDR2 ANQGSEA. V dropped 6 bases and J dropped 0 bases, with 14 bases sitting between them.

This clone was detected once. The chain uses TRBV28 and TRBJ2-5; 8 bases match TRBD2. CDR1 is MDHEN, CDR2 SYDVKM, per germline. This CDR3 is 12 amino acids long. V gave up 9 bases and J gave up 5 bases; unmatched junction bases: 5. The CDR3 reads CASREGIETQYF. For the CDR3, the DNA is TGTGCCAGTCGGGAGGGCATTGAGACCCAGTACTTC.

The chain combines TRBV28 with TRBJ1-5; 10 positions agree with TRBD1. The CDR3 runs 15 residues. J was trimmed by 0 bases and V by 6 bases; bases with no gene match: 2. The germline gives CDR1 MDHEN, CDR2 SYDVKM. The CDR3 here is CASSDRGLSNQPQHF. The CDR3 DNA reads as TGTGCCAGCAGCGACAGGGGGCTTAGCAATCAGCCCCAGCATTTT.

This rearrangement joins TRBV4-1 to TRBJ1-2; D not certain. This CDR3 is built from 17 residues. The germline V gene has CDR1 MGHRA and CDR2 YSYEKL. Trimming pared 2 bases from V and 2 bases from J, leaving 18 bases between. This chain's CDR3 is CASSQRESGLLNYGYTF. In DNA, the CDR3 is TGCGCCAGCAGCCAAAGGGAATCGGGTCTCCTAAACTATGGCTACACCTTC.

V usage is TRBV6-6 and J usage is TRBJ2-3; no definite D call. The CDR3 is made up of 12 amino acids. The V end was cut by 5 bases, the J end by 2 bases, with 5 bases between. Germline loops: CDR1 MNHNY, CDR2 SVGAGI (reference sequence). The CDR3 sequence is CASSGYTDTQYF. The CDR3 region has the DNA TGTGCCAGCAGTGGATACACAGATACGCAGTATTTT.

This clone was detected a few times. The rearrangement joins TRBV28 to TRBJ1-5; no clear D gene. The ends were cut back, 5 bases at V and 7 bases at J, with 9 bases in the middle. CDR3 length: 12 residues. Germline-derived CDR1 and CDR2 are MDHEN and SYDVKM. CDR3 coding DNA: TGTGCCAGCAGTCTGGCTTGGCAGCCCCAGCATTTT. Its protein product is CASSLAWQPQHF.

V usage is TRBV27 and J usage is TRBJ2-1; 7 bases align to TRBD1. The CDR3 spans 15 residues. Trimming removed 7 bases from V and 4 bases from J; junction bases left unmatched: 10. Germline V CDR1 and CDR2: MNHEY, SMNVEV (reference sequence). CDR3 nucleotide sequence: TGTGCCAGCATGTGGTGGGACAGCGCTTACAATGAGCAGTTCTTC. Its translation is CASMWWDSAYNEQFF.

Only a few counts were recorded for this clone. The chain has TRBV7-2 and TRBJ2-5; D is possibly TRBD1 (6 bases). The germline V gene has CDR1 SGHTA and CDR2 FQGNSA. This CDR3 is 14 amino acids long. V lost 3 bases, J lost 3 bases, and 11 bases lay in between. The CDR3 coding sequence is TGTGCCAGCAGCTTCAAGGCAGGGGAAGAGACCCAGTACTTC. Its translation: CASSFKAGEETQYF.

This chain links TRBV5-1 with TRBJ1-6; a weak D match, TRBD1 (5 bases). Germline V gene data show CDR1 as SGHRS and CDR2 as YFSETQ. The CDR3 has 15 amino acids. V lost 0 bases, J lost 2 bases, and 6 bases lay in between. CDR3 sequence: CASSLEGTYNSPLHF. DNA for the CDR3: TGCGCCAGCAGCTTGGAGGGGACCTATAATTCACCCCTCCACTTT. The full variable domain, rest sourced from reference TRBV5-1 and TRBJ1-6, is KAGVTQTPRYLIKTRGQQVTLSCSPISGHRSVSWYQQTPGQGLQFLFEYFSETQRNKGNFPGRFSGRQFSNSRSEMNVSTLELGDSALYLCASSLEGTYNSPLHFGNGTRLTVT.

This clone was counted a single time. The chain couples TRBV12-3 or TRBV12-4 to TRBJ2-5; perhaps TRBD1 as D (6 bases). V was cut by 7 bases and J by 4 bases, with 10 bases left in between. CDR3 length: 12 amino acids. In DNA, the CDR3 is TGTGCCAGCAACAGGGCAGGAGAGACCCAGTACTTC. The encoded protein is CASNRAGETQYF.

The rearrangement uses TRBV19 and TRBJ1-1; D gene uncertain. V was pared by 7 bases and J by 7 bases, with 19 bases between. This CDR3 contains 14 residues. Germline assignment: CDR1 LNHDA and CDR2 SQIVND (reference sequence). The CDR3 sequence is CASTRAIRWSEAFF. The CDR3 DNA sequence: TGTGCCAGTACAAGAGCCATTAGGTGGAGTGAAGCTTTCTTT.

The chain uses TRBV14 and TRBJ2-6; D is uncertain. V was trimmed by 0 bases and J by 2 bases, leaving 8 bases between them. The CDR3 sequence is 16 residues long. Germline V lookup: CDR1 SGHDN, CDR2 FVKESK. DNA of the CDR3: TGTGCCAGCAGCCAAGATTGGTCCCCTGGGGCCAACGTCCTGACTTTC. This encodes CASSQDWSPGANVLTF.

The table lists this clone with a few counts. The CDR3 region has the DNA TGTGCCAGCAGTTTACAGGGCGCTGGCTACACCTTC. It codes for CASSLQGAGYTF. This sequence joins TRBV6-5 and TRBJ1-2; D is perhaps TRBD1 (6 bases). Between the trimmed V and J ends, which lost 4 bases and 7 bases, there was a span of 10 bases. Germline-derived CDR1 and CDR2 are MNHEY and SVGAGI. CDR3 length: 12 amino acids.

The chain couples TRBV30 to TRBJ1-3; D remains unclear. V lost 3 bases and J lost 4, with 10 bases in between. The CDR3 totals 13 residues. The germline V gene encodes CDR1 GTSNPN and CDR2 SVGIG (reference sequence). The CDR3 coding sequence is TGTGCCTGGAGCGCCCATTCGGGAAACACCATATATTTT. This translates into CAWSAHSGNTIYF.

The V and J genes are TRBV27 and TRBJ1-5; D is uncertain. Germline V gives CDR1 MNHEY, CDR2 SMNVEV (reference sequence). The V gene lost 4 bases and the J gene lost 2 bases, with 0 bases spanning the gap. The CDR3 loop spans 11 amino acids. CDR3 amino acids: CASSCNQPQHF. DNA of the CDR3: TGTGCCAGCAGTTGCAATCAGCCCCAGCATTTT.

This clone was seen a few times. This chain links TRBV3-1 (or the pseudogene TRBV3-2) with TRBJ2-3, with 14 bases aligning to TRBD2. The CDR3 totals 16 residues. V shed 6 bases, J shed 4 bases, and the junction held 6 bases outside the gene matches. Germline V gene lookup returns CDR1 LGHDT and CDR2 YNNKEL (reference sequence). The CDR3 nucleotides are TGTGCCAGCAGGCGGACTAGCGGGGGGCGGGCAGATACGCAGTATTTT. Its translation: CASRRTSGGRADTQYF.